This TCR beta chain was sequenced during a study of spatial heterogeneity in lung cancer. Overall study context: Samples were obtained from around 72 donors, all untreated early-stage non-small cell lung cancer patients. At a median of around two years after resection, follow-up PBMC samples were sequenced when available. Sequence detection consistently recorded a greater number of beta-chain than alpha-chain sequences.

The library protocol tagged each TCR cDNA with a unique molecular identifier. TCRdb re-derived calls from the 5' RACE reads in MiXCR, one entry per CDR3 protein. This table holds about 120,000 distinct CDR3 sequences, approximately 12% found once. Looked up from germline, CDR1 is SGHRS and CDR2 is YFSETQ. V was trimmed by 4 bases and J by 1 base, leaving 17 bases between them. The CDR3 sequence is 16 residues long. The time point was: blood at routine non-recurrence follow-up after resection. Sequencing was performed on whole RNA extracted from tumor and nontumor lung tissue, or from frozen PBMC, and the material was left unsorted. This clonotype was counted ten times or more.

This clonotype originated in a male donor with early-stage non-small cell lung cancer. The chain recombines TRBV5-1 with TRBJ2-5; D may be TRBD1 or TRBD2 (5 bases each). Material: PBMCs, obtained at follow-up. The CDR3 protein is CASSGVGIGTQETQYF. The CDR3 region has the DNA TGCGCCAGCAGCGGCGTTGGGATAGGGACCCAAGAGACCCAGTACTTC.